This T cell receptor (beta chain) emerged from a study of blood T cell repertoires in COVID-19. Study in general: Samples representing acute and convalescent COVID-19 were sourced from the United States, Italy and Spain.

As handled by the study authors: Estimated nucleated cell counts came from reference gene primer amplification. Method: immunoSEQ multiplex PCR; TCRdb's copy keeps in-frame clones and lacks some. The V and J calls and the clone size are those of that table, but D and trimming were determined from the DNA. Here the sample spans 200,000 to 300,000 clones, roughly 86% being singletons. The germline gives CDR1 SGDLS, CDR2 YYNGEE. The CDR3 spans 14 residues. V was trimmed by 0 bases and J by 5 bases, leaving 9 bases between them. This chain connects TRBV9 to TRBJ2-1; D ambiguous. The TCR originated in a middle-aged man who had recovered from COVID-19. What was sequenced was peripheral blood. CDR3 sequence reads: CASSVGHLDNEQFF. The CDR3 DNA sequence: TGTGCCAGCAGCGTAGGTCACTTGGACAATGAGCAGTTCTTC.